The entry below gives a single T cell receptor beta chain sequence along with its context. What it recognizes is unknown. Presence of unique molecular identifiers characterized the TCR beta cDNA libraries. TCRdb re-analysed the PCR reads in MiXCR, keeping a single row per CDR3 protein. Of roughly 600,000 distinct CDR3 sequences listed, roughly 45% are singletons. The CDR3 extends over 14 amino acids. V was shortened by 6 bases and J by 1 base, with 12 bases between the two germline ends. The sample originates from a study of post-analysis software for immune sequencing data. Findings of the study overall: Patients used about five TRBV segments, including TRBV5-6, TRBV5-1 and TRBV20-1, more often than controls.

The receptor was isolated from a girl aged 5-17 years with multiple sclerosis. The V call is TRBV12-3 or TRBV12-4, the J call TRBJ2-5, with D unclear. Sequencing was carried out using blood. DNA of the CDR3: TGTGCCAGCAGCGCCCCCCTTTTCCAAGAGACCCAGTACTTC. Its translation: CASSAPLFQETQYF.